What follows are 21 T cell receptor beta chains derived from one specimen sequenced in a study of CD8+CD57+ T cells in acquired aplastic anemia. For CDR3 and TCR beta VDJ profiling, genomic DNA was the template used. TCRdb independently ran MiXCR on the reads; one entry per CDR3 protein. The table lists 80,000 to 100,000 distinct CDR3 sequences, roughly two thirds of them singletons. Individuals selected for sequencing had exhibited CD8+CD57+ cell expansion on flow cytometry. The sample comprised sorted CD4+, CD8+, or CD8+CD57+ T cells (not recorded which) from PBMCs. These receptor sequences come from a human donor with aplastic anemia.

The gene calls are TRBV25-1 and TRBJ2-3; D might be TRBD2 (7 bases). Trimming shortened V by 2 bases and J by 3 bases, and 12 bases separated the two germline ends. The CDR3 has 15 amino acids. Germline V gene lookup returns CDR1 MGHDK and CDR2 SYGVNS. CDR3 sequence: CASSEGGARTDTQYF. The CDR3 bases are TGTGCCAGCAGTGAAGGGGGGGCCAGGACAGATACGCAGTATTTT.

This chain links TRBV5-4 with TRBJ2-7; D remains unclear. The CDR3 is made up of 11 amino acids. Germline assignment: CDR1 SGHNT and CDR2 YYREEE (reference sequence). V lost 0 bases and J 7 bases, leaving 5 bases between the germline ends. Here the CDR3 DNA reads TGTGCCAGCAGCTTGGGACGGGAGCAGTACTTC. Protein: CASSLGREQYF.

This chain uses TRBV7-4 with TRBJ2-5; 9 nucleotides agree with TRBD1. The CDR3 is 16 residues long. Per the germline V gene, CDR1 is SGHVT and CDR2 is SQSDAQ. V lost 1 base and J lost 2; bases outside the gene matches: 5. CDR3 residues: CASSLGGTGHQETQYF. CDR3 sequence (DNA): TGTGCCAGCAGCTTAGGTGGGACAGGGCATCAAGAGACCCAGTACTTC.

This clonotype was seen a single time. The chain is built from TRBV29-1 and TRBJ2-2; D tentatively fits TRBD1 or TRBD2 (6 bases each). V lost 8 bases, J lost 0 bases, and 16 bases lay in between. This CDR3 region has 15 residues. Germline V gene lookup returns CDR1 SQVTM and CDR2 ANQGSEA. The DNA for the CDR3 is TGCAGCTGCCCGCAGGGGACTTCGAACACCGGGGAGCTGTTTTTT. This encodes CSCPQGTSNTGELFF.

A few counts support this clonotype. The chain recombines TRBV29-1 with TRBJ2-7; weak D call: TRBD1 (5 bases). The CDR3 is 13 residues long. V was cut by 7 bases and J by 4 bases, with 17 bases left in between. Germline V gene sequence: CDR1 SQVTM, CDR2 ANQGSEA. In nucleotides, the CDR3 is TGCAGCGCCGTGACGGGCAGGGTATACGAGCAGTACTTC. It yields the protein CSAVTGRVYEQYF.

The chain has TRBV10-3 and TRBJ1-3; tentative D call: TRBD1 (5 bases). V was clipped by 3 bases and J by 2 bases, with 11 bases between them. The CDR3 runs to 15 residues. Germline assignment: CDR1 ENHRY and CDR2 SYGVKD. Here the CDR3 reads CAISDQTETGNTIYF. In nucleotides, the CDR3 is TGTGCCATCAGTGACCAGACAGAAACTGGAAACACCATATATTTT.

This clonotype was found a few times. This CDR3 reads CASSDPATDTQYF. DNA of the CDR3: TGCGCCAGCAGTGACCCAGCCACAGATACGCAGTATTTT. The chain employs TRBV10-1 and TRBJ2-3; unclear D gene. V lost 3 bases, J lost 2 bases, and 6 bases lay in between. The CDR3 has 13 residues. Germline V gives CDR1 WNHNN, CDR2 SYGVQD (reference sequence).

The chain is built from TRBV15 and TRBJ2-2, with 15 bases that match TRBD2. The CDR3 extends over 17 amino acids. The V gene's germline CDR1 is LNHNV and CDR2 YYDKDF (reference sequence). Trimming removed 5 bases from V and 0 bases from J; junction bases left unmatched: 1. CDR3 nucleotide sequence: TGTGCCACCAGCGGACTAGCGGGAGGGGCGAACACCGGGGAGCTGTTTTTT. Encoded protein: CATSGLAGGANTGELFF.

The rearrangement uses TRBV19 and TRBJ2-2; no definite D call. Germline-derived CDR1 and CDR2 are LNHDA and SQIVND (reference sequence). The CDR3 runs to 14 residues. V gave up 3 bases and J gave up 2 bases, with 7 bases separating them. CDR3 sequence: CASSIRLNTGELFF. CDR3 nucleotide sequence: TGTGCCAGTAGTATTCGGCTCAACACCGGGGAGCTGTTTTTT.

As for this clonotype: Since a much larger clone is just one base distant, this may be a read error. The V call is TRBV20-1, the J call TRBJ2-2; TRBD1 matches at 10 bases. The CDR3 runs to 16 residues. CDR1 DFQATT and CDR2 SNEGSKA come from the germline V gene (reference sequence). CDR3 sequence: CSARDPGTGDTGELLF. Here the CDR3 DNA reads TGCAGTGCTAGAGATCCCGGGACAGGGGACACCGGGGAGCTGCTTTTT.

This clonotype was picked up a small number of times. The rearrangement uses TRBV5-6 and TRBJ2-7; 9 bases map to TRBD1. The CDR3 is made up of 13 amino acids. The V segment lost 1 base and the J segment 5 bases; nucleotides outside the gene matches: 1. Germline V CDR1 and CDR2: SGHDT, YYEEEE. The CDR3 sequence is CASSLRTGDEQYF. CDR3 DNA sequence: TGTGCCAGCAGCTTGCGGACAGGGGACGAGCAGTACTTC.

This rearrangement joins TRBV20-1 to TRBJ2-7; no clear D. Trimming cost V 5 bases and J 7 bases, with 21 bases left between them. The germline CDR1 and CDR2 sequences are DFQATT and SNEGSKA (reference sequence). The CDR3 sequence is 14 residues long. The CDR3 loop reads CSAVTGTPVVEQYF. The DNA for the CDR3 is TGCAGTGCTGTTACCGGAACTCCTGTCGTAGAGCAGTACTTC.

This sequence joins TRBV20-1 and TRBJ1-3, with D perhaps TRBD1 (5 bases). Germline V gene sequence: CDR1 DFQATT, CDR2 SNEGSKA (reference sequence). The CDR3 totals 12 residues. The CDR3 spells CNAGPSGNTIYF. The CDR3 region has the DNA TGCAATGCGGGGCCCTCTGGAAACACCATATATTTT.

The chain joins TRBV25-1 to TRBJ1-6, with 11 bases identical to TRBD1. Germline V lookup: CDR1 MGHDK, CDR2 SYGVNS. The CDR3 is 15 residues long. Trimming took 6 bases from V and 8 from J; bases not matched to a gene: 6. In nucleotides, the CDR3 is TGTGCCAGCAGCCCTGCGGGACAGGGGGATTCACCCCTCCACTTT. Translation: CASSPAGQGDSPLHF.

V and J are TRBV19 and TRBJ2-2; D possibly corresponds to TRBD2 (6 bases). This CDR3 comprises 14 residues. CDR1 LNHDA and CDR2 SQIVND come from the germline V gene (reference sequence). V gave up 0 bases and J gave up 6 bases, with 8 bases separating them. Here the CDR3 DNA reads TGTGCCAGTAGTATAGAGTCTAGCGCCGGGGAGCTGTTTTTT. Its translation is CASSIESSAGELFF.

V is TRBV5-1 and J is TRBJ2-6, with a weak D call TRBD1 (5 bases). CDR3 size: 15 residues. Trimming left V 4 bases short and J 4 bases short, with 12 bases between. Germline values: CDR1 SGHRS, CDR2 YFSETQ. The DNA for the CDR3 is TGCGCCAGCAGCGTCAGGGTATCCGGGGCCAACGTCCTGACTTTC. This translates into CASSVRVSGANVLTF.

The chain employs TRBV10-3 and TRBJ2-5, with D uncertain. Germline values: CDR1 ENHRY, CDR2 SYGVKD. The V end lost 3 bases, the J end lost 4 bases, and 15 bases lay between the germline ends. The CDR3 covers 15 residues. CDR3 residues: CAISDRTAVGETQYF. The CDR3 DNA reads TGTGCCATCAGTGACCGCACGGCGGTTGGAGAGACCCAGTACTTC.

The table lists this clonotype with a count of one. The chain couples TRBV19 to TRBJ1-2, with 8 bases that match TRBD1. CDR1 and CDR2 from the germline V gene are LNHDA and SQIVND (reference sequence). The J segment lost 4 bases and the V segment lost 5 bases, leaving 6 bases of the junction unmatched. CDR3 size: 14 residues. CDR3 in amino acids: CASSYQGATYGYTF. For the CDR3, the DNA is TGTGCCAGTAGTTACCAGGGGGCTACCTATGGCTACACCTTC.

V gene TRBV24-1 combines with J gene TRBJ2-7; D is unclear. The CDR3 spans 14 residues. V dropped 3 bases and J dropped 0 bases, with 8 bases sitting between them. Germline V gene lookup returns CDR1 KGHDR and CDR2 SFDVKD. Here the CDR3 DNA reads TGTGCCACCAGTGATACAGCCCGCTCCTACGAGCAGTACTTC. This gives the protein CATSDTARSYEQYF.

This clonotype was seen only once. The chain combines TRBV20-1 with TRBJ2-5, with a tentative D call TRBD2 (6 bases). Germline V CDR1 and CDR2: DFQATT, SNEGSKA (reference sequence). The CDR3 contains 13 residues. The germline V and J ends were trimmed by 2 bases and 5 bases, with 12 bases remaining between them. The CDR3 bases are TGCAGTGCTAGACTAGACGCGGGGGAGACCCAGTACTTC. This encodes CSARLDAGETQYF.

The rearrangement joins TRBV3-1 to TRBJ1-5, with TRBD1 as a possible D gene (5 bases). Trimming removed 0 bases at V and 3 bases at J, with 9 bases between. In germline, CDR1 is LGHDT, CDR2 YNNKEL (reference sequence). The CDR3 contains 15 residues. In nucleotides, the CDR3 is TGTGCCAGCAGCCAAGATTCAGGGTTCAATCAGCCCCAGCATTTT. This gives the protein CASSQDSGFNQPQHF.